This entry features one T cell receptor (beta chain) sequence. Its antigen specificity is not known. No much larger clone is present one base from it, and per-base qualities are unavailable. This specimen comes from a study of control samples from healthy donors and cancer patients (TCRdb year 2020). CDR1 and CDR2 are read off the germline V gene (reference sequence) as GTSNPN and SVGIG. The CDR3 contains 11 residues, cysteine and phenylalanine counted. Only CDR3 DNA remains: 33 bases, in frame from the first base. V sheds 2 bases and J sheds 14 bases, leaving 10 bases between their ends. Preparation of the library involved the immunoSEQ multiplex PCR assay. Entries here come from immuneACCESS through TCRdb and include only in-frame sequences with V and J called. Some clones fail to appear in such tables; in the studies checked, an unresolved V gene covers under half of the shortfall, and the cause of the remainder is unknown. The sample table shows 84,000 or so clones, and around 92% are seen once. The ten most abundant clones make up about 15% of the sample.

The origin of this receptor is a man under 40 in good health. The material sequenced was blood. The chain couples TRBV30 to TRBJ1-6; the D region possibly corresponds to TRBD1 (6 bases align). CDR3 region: CAWSKGEALHF. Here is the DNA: TGTGCCTGGAGTAAGGGGGAGGCCCTCCACTTT.